These 5 T cell receptor beta chains came from one sample sequenced in a study of blood T cell repertoires in COVID-19. Measured with immunoSEQ multiplex PCR; TCRdb has only the in-frame clones, and not every one. The repertoire holds roughly 230,000 clones, 80% to 90% seen once, with roughly 9.4% in the top ten. The specimen sequenced was peripheral blood. The receptors here all came from a man in his forties or fifties with active or convalescent COVID-19.

This chain uses TRBV30 with TRBJ2-3; 10 bases agree with TRBD2. Trimming cost V 8 bases and J 3 bases; bases outside gene matches: 8. Germline CDR1 GTSNPN, CDR2 SVGIG (reference sequence). The CDR3 has 14 residues. The CDR3 DNA sequence: TGTGCCCACCAGACTAGCGGGTCAACAGATACGCAGTATTTT. Translating gives CAHQTSGSTDTQYF.

This clone appeared once. The chain has TRBV20-1 and TRBJ2-1; TRBD2 aligns across 9 bases. Germline V gene lookup returns CDR1 DFQATT and CDR2 SNEGSKA (reference sequence). Trimming at V came to 3 bases and at J to 3 bases, leaving 9 bases not matched to a gene. This CDR3 spans 16 amino acids. The CDR3 sequence is CSASVGGGAVYNEQFF. The CDR3 DNA reads TGCAGTGCTAGTGTAGGCGGGGGGGCCGTCTACAATGAGCAGTTCTTC.

DNA for the CDR3: TGTGCCAGCAGCTTAACTAGGGGGAATCTCGACGAGCAGTACTTC. Its protein product is CASSLTRGNLDEQYF. The chain joins TRBV7-9 to TRBJ2-7; D might be TRBD1 (6 bases). The CDR3 is 15 residues long. Trimming pared 2 bases from V and 5 bases from J, leaving 16 bases between. The germline V gene has CDR1 SEHNR and CDR2 FQNEAQ (reference sequence). Together with reference TRBV7-9 and TRBJ2-7, the CDR3 gives the full variable domain: DTGVSQNPRHKITKRGQNVTFRCDPISEHNRLYWYRQTLGQGPEFLTYFQNEAQLEKSRLLSDRFSAERPKGSFSTLEIQRTEQGDSAMYLCASSLTRGNLDEQYFGPGTRLTVT.

The rearrangement uses TRBV4-2 and TRBJ1-2; D unresolved. CDR3 length equals 15 residues. Germline CDR1 LGHNA, CDR2 YNFKEQ. The V gene lost 0 bases and the J gene lost 4 bases, with 12 bases spanning the gap. The CDR3 sequence is CASSQDTSTPYGYTF. The CDR3 region has the DNA TGTGCCAGCAGCCAAGATACTTCGACACCCTATGGCTACACCTTC.

The rearrangement links TRBV6-5 to TRBJ2-7; the D gene is possibly TRBD2 (5 bases). Germline V CDR1 and CDR2: MNHEY, SVGAGI. This CDR3 is 15 amino acids long. V lost 7 bases and J lost 0, with 16 bases in between. The CDR3 nucleotides read TGTGCCAGCACCCGATGGGAGTTCGGCTCCTACGAGCAGTACTTC. Residues: CASTRWEFGSYEQYF.